Given below is one T cell receptor beta chain in context. Antigen: not known. The sample belongs to a study of cytomegalovirus exposure and HLA in healthy donors. Study-level background: Earlier, fewer than 130 million unique TCR beta sequences were recovered from roughly 200 million T cells by an analysis. Unique TCRs numbering roughly 80 million, obtained from HLA-typed donors, made up an early data release. Study conclusions and caveats: Earlier findings revealed that most TCR beta V segments proved productive either about 90% or about 30% of the time.

The CDR3 spans 17 residues. The ends lost 1 base at V and 0 bases at J; junction bases unmatched: 2. Looked up from germline, CDR1 is SGHTA and CDR2 is FQGNSA. PCR primers comprised 60 Vbeta and 13 Jbeta primers. Generated by immunoSEQ multiplex PCR, the TCRdb table keeps only in-frame clones and is missing some. The repertoire holds approximately 160,000 clones, with about 80% as singletons. The V call is TRBV7-2, the J call TRBJ2-2; TRBD1 aligns across 10 bases. This receptor was obtained from a man aged 30 to 45 in good health and CMV-seropositive. The sequencing sample was made of PBMCs. The CDR3, as DNA: TGTGCCAGCAGCTTAGTAGGGACAGGGGCGAACACCGGGGAGCTGTTTTTT. This translates into CASSLVGTGANTGELFF.